This is a list of T cell receptor beta chains from one sample in a study of blood T cell repertoires in COVID-19. Profiling relied on immunoSEQ multiplex PCR, and the TCRdb table lists in-frame clones only, not all of them. The sample records a few hundred thousand clones, around 93% being singletons. The sequenced sample consisted of PBMCs or T cells enriched from blood (not recorded which). These receptors were taken from a human donor in a cohort exposed to, infected with or recovered from COVID-19 (not recorded which). The donor label of this sample is uncertain. Both conserved end residues are trimmed from each CDR3. The order of the fields is J gene, V gene, CDR3 protein.

j_gene: TRBJ1-2; v_gene: TRBV6-6; CDR3aa: ASSYGTVGGYT
j_gene: TRBJ2-7; v_gene: TRBV30; CDR3aa: ACQQGQPSYEQY
j_gene: TRBJ1-3; v_gene: TRBV30; CDR3aa: AWSGAGGNTIY
j_gene: TRBJ1-2; v_gene: TRBV5-5; CDR3aa: ASSPLIVNLGYT
j_gene: TRBJ2-7; v_gene: TRBV27; CDR3aa: ASSTRNRDTKGRSYEQY
j_gene: TRBJ1-1; v_gene: TRBV12-3/TRBV12-4; CDR3aa: ASSLGSTEAF
j_gene: TRBJ2-3; v_gene: TRBV7-2; CDR3aa: ASSLAPAGDADTQY
j_gene: TRBJ2-5; v_gene: TRBV10-3; CDR3aa: AISDPGTGQETQY
j_gene: TRBJ1-6; v_gene: TRBV9; CDR3aa: ASSATGRSPLH
j_gene: TRBJ2-1; v_gene: TRBV11-3; CDR3aa: ASSAEGSSYNEQF
j_gene: TRBJ1-6; v_gene: TRBV19; CDR3aa: ASTSGGSLSPLH
j_gene: TRBJ1-2; v_gene: TRBV30; CDR3aa: AWSSGGDRVTYGYT
j_gene: TRBJ2-2; v_gene: TRBV6-2/TRBV6-3; CDR3aa: ASSRPSIAGGRQNTGELF
j_gene: TRBJ2-3; v_gene: TRBV7-9; CDR3aa: ASSSRVGQGYGTDTQY
j_gene: TRBJ1-6; v_gene: TRBV3-1/TRBV3-2; CDR3aa: ASSQDTIGQGRSPLH
j_gene: TRBJ2-2; v_gene: TRBV27; CDR3aa: ASTRGGAGELF
j_gene: TRBJ2-3; v_gene: TRBV7-2; CDR3aa: ASSLEQAGNTDTQY
j_gene: TRBJ1-2; v_gene: TRBV29-1; CDR3aa: SVALHRAGGYT
j_gene: TRBJ1-6; v_gene: TRBV3-1/TRBV3-2; CDR3aa: ASSQGDTNSPLH
j_gene: TRBJ2-6; v_gene: TRBV19; CDR3aa: ASKIWGAGANVLT
j_gene: TRBJ1-6; v_gene: TRBV27; CDR3aa: ASSPQGGEVGSPLH
j_gene: TRBJ2-2; v_gene: TRBV4-1; CDR3aa: ASSPTELAGAGELF
j_gene: TRBJ2-5; v_gene: TRBV6-6; CDR3aa: ASSPPGGLGETQY
j_gene: TRBJ1-3; v_gene: TRBV7-2; CDR3aa: ASSFLGWGNTIY
j_gene: TRBJ1-5; v_gene: TRBV18; CDR3aa: ASSPDSGVYSNQPQH
j_gene: TRBJ1-2; v_gene: TRBV4-2; CDR3aa: ASSHTQGPGYT
j_gene: TRBJ1-3; v_gene: TRBV29-1; CDR3aa: SAIPGNSGNTIY
j_gene: TRBJ2-7; v_gene: TRBV5-1; CDR3aa: ASSSGTGLLYEQY
j_gene: TRBJ1-5; v_gene: TRBV7-9; CDR3aa: ASSGPGGGNQPQH
j_gene: TRBJ1-2; v_gene: TRBV19; CDR3aa: ASSLGQNYGYT
j_gene: TRBJ2-2; v_gene: TRBV24-1; CDR3aa: ATSDPRHDTGELF
j_gene: TRBJ1-6; v_gene: TRBV19; CDR3aa: ASSIIGTYNSPLH
j_gene: TRBJ1-1; v_gene: TRBV10-3; CDR3aa: AINSGGTEAF
j_gene: TRBJ1-1; v_gene: TRBV14; CDR3aa: ASSPLGRPEAF
j_gene: TRBJ2-1; v_gene: TRBV5-1; CDR3aa: ASSFGGTGGYNEQF
j_gene: TRBJ2-7; v_gene: TRBV7-9; CDR3aa: ASSLYLVRTGYEQY
j_gene: TRBJ1-5; v_gene: TRBV27; CDR3aa: ASSLSIGGQQPQH
j_gene: TRBJ1-2; v_gene: TRBV9; CDR3aa: ASSQRPGVYGYT
j_gene: TRBJ2-7; v_gene: TRBV5-5; CDR3aa: ASSLISANEQY
j_gene: TRBJ1-4; v_gene: TRBV11-2; CDR3aa: ATRLQGLGEKLF